This T cell receptor (beta chain) derives from a study of blood T cell repertoires in COVID-19. Study summary: From the United States, Italy and Spain came samples of acute and convalescent COVID-19. In each case, the material was cDNA or gDNA derived from T cells, B-cell-depleted T cells, or PBMCs.

Authors' analysis steps: Reference gene primer amplification gave nucleated cell count estimates. Generated by immunoSEQ multiplex PCR, the TCRdb table keeps only in-frame clones and is missing some. The V and J calls and the clone size are those of that table, but D and trimming were determined from the DNA. The table records about 94,000 clones, about 80% of them present only once. Trimming at V came to 4 bases and at J to 10 bases, leaving 10 bases not matched to a gene. Germline CDR1 and CDR2: SGHRS and YFSETQ. The CDR3 is 13 amino acids. The receptor was isolated from a man aged 55 to 70 with acute or convalescent COVID-19. The chain employs TRBV5-1 and TRBJ1-2, with TRBD1 matching over 7 bases. Sequences were obtained from peripheral blood. CDR3 loop: CASSTTGTEAYTF. CDR3 in DNA: TGCGCCAGCAGCACTACCGGGACAGAAGCCTACACCTTC.